This T cell receptor beta chain was retrieved from a study of control samples from healthy donors and cancer patients. The CDR3 length is 16 residues. The V and J ends lost 0 bases and 6 bases, in that order; junction bases with no gene match: 10. CDR1 is SGDLS and CDR2 is YYNGEE in the germline V gene. Generated by immunoSEQ multiplex PCR, the TCRdb table keeps only in-frame clones and is missing some. The table lists 100,000 to 150,000 clones, about 90% of them singletons. The material sequenced was blood. The TCR was taken from a man aged 18-30 years in good health. The chain employs TRBV9 and TRBJ2-3, with 7 bases lining up with TRBD1. The CDR3 nucleotides are TGTGCCAGCAGCGTAGAGAGGGGATACAGGGGTGATACGCAGTATTTT. Protein sequence: CASSVERGYRGDTQYF.